This T cell receptor beta chain was identified in a study of blood T cell repertoires in COVID-19. Overall study context: COVID-19 samples from acute and convalescent phases originated in the United States, Italy and Spain. From T cells, B-cell-depleted T cells, or PBMCs came the material, which was cDNA or gDNA.

This clone was seen a few times. Germline CDR1 and CDR2: SGHAT and FQNNGV. This CDR3 contains 15 residues. J lost 6 bases, V lost 1 base, and 4 bases had no gene match. Under the authors' procedure: Estimation of nucleated cell counts was performed using reference gene primer amplification. Sequenced by immunoSEQ multiplex PCR; TCRdb stores in-frame clones only, minus some. V, J and clone size reflect that table, while D and trimming were determined from the DNA. This sample has about 82,000 clones, with approximately 80% found just once. This clonotype was obtained from a woman in her forties with active or convalescent COVID-19. Sequenced input: peripheral blood. The V gene is TRBV11-2, the J gene TRBJ2-7, with 12 bases aligning to TRBD2. This CDR3 is CASSLVGLAGSEQYF. The CDR3 coding sequence is TGTGCCAGCAGCTTAGTTGGACTAGCGGGATCCGAGCAGTACTTC.